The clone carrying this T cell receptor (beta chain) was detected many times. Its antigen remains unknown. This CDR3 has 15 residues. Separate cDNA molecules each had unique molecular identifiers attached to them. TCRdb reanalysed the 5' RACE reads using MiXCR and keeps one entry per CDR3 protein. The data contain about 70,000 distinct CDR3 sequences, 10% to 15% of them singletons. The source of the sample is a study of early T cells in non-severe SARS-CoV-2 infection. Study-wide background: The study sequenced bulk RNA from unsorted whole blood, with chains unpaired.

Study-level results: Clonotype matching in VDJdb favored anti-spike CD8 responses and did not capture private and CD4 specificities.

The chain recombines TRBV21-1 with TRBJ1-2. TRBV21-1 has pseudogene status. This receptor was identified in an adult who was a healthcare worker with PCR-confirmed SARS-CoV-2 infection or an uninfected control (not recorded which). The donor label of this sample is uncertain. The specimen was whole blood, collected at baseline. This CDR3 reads CASSLRITRSYGYTF. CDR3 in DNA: TGTGCCAGCAGCCTTCGTATTACCAGGTCCTATGGCTACACCTTC.